This T cell receptor (beta chain) was recorded in a study of post-analysis software for immune sequencing data. Remarks on this clonotype: Its antigen remains unknown.

Study-level results: Controls had lower frequencies than patients of 4 or 5 TRBV segments, which included TRBV5-6, TRBV5-1 and TRBV20-1.

Built from TCR beta cDNA, the libraries had unique molecular identifiers in them. Via MiXCR, TCRdb re-called the PCR reads, giving one row per CDR3 protein. The sample contains more than 450,000 distinct CDR3 sequences, around 47% of which appear only once. Germline V gene sequence: CDR1 SGHTA, CDR2 FQGTGA. Trimming shortened V by 11 bases and J by 6 bases, and 21 bases separated the two germline ends. CDR3 length equals 14 residues. The chain is built from TRBV7-3 and TRBJ2-3; D is perhaps TRBD1 (5 bases). Sequenced sample: blood. The receptor was isolated from a girl between 10 and 17 years old with multiple sclerosis. This CDR3 is CADSLTSPRDTQYF. Written as DNA, the CDR3 is TGTGCCGACAGCTTAACGTCACCCCGGGATACGCAGTATTTT.